This T cell receptor beta chain originates from a study of OX40 agonist ivuxolimab in advanced cancers. At the level of the whole study: Ivuxolimab was an agonistic, fully human IgG2 monoclonal antibody directed against OX40 (CD134), a costimulatory receptor. The point of sequencing TCRbeta in the periphery was to test whether ivuxolimab changed TCR sequence diversity and drove clonal T-cell expansion. The dose-escalation cohort was 82.7% male with a mean age of 60 years, ranging from roughly 23 to 90. Partial responses occurred in three dose-escalation patients: two with cutaneous melanoma and one with hepatocellular carcinoma. Intravenous ivuxolimab was administered to patients every 2 weeks at six dose levels: 0.01, 0.1, 0.3, 1.5, 3 and 10 mg/kg. The paper reports the monotherapy dose-escalation portion (N of about 47 patients) of the phase I ivuxolimab trial. Prior anti-PD-1, anti-PD-L1 or anti-CTLA-4 therapy was permitted, and checkpoint inhibitors had been received by less than 45% of dose-escalation patients. Of the approximately 54 patients in dose escalation, about 20 had hepatocellular carcinoma, around 15 had melanoma, 9 had renal cell carcinoma and 9 had head and neck cancer.

About this clone itself: This clone's antigen is unknown. It has no much larger one-base neighbor in the sample; base qualities were not kept.

Points the paper makes about the study in general: Clonal expansion of both CD4+ and CD8+ blood T cells was observed from baseline to week 6 at doses 0.1 to 3.0 mg/kg. Low levels of normalized T-cell clonal expansion were also shown by some nonresponding patients. After ivuxolimab, more expanded clones were found on average in CD8+ T cells than in CD4+ T cells. The antigen specificity of the peripheral T cells that underwent clonal expansion was not determined. Partial responders in the 0.1-3.0 mg/kg groups had among the lowest normalized peripheral clonal expansion, especially among CD8+ T cells.

Trimming accounts for 4 bases at V and 3 bases at J, while the number of junction bases matched to no gene is 4. The CDR3 runs 15 residues from the cysteine to the phenylalanine. The entry retains the CDR3 DNA only, 45 bases that are in frame from base 1. CDR1 is given as SEHNR and CDR2 as FQNEAQ, both from the germline V gene (reference sequence). Genomic DNA was isolated from the sorted cells so that the TCRbeta CDR3 region could be sequenced. The immunoSEQ Assay was used for sequencing of TCRbeta CDR3 regions. Entries here come from immuneACCESS through TCRdb and include only in-frame sequences with V and J called. Some clones fail to appear in such tables; in the studies checked, an unresolved V gene covers under half of the shortfall, and the cause of the remainder is unknown. The sample records about 62,000 clones, 80% to 95% of which are singletons. The top ten constitute 13% of the sample.

Patients with a history of autoimmune disease or receiving systemic immunosuppression were excluded from the trial. Peripheral blood for TCR sequencing was drawn from every dose cohort at baseline, at cycle 4 day 1 and at cycle 7 day 1. The samples were drawn from a first-in-human, open-label, multicenter phase I dose-escalation trial of ivuxolimab. Adults with locally advanced or metastatic melanoma, renal cell, hepatocellular, or head and neck squamous cell carcinoma were enrolled in the trial. Before TCR sequencing, CD4+ and CD8+ T cells were separately sorted from peripheral blood. The rearranged segments are TRBV7-9 and TRBJ2-2, and TRBD1 matches 8 of the central bases. The receptor was derived from an adult with an advanced solid tumor such as melanoma, head and neck, liver or kidney cancer. Here the sequenced sample was CD4+ or CD8+ T cells sorted from blood, taken in a trial of the OX40 agonist ivuxolimab. The CDR3 loop reads CASSSDREDTGELFF. The nucleotide sequence is given as TGTGCCAGCAGCTCGGACAGGGAAGACACCGGGGAGCTGTTTTTT.